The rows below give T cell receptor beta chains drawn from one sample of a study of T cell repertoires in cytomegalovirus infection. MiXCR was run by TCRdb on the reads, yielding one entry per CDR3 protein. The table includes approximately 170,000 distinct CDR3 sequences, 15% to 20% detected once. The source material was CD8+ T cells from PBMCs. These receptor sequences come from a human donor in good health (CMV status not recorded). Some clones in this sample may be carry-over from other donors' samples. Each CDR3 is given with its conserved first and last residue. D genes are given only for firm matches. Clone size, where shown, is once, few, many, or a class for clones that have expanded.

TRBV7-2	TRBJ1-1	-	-	CASSPTGARETFF	TGTGCCAGCAGCCCCACGGGTGCACGTGAGACTTTCTTT
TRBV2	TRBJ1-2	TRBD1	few	CASSGDRGMIYGYTF	TGTGCCAGCAGCGGGGACAGGGGGATGATCTATGGCTACACCTTC
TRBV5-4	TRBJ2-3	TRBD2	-	CASSIAGGPTRDTQYF	TGTGCCAGCAGCATAGCGGGAGGGCCGACGAGAGATACGCAGTATTTT
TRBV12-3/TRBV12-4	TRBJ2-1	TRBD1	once	CASMAGGLNEQFF	TGTGCCAGCATGGCAGGGGGCCTGAATGAGCAGTTCTTC
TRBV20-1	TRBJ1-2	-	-	CSAREIRANYGYTF	TGCAGTGCTAGAGAAATACGAGCTAACTATGGCTACACCTTC
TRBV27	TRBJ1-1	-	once	CASSLSEGFTEAFF	TGTGCCAGCAGTTTATCAGAGGGTTTTACTGAAGCTTTCTTT
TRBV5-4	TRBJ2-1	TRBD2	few	CASTPSGGASFNEQFF	TGTGCCAGCACCCCAAGCGGGGGGGCCAGCTTCAATGAGCAGTTCTTC
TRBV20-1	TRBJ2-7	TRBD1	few	CSARTGRSYEQYF	TGCAGTGCTCGGACAGGGAGGTCCTACGAGCAGTACTTC
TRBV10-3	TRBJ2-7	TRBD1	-	CAILGARDRATYEQYF	TGTGCCATCTTGGGCGCCCGGGACAGGGCAACCTACGAGCAGTACTTC
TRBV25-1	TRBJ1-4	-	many	CASSAGLEEKLFF	TGTGCCAGCAGTGCCGGGCTGGAGGAAAAACTGTTTTTT
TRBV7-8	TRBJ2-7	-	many	CASSTLGRQNEQYF	TGTGCCAGCAGTACTTTGGGCCGCCAAAACGAGCAGTACTTC
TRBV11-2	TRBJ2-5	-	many	CASSLASSYQETQYF	TGTGCCAGCAGTCTAGCGTCCTCGTACCAAGAGACCCAGTACTTC
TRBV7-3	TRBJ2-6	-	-	CASSLGLYSGANVLTF	TGTGCCAGCAGCTTAGGTCTATACTCTGGGGCCAACGTCCTGACTTTC
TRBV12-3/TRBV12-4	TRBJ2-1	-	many	CASSLAYYNEQFF	TGTGCCAGCAGTTTAGCTTACTACAATGAGCAGTTCTTC
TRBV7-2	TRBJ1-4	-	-	CASSLRSGVNEKLFF	TGTGCCAGCAGCTTACGGTCAGGAGTTAATGAAAAACTGTTTTTT
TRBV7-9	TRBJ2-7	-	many	CASSLSDPYEQYF	TGTGCCAGCAGCTTATCGGACCCCTACGAGCAGTACTTC
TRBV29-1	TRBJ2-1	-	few	CSVEEPTSGRWNEQFF	TGCAGCGTTGAAGAACCGACTAGTGGGCGTTGGAATGAGCAGTTCTTC
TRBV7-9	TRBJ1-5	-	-	CASSLVGRTQHF	TGTGCCAGCAGCTTAGTCGGCCGGACCCAGCATTTT
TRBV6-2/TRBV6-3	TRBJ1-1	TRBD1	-	CTSSYPGGTEAFF	TGTACAAGCAGTTACCCAGGGGGCACTGAAGCTTTCTTT
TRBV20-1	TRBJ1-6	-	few	CSARDRAASSYNSPLHF	TGCAGTGCTAGAGATCGGGCAGCTAGCTCCTATAATTCACCCCTCCACTTT
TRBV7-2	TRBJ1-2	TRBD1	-	CASSFQGAGGYTF	TGTGCCAGCAGCTTTCAGGGGGCGGGGGGCTACACCTTC
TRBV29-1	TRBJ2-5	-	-	CSVLGDRLTYQETQYF	TGCAGCGTATTGGGAGACAGACTAACTTACCAAGAGACCCAGTACTTC
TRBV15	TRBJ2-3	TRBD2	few	CATSRGGRERGDTQYF	TGTGCCACCAGCCGGGGGGGGAGGGAGCGGGGAGATACGCAGTATTTT
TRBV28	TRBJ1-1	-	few	CASRQPRDTYTEAFF	TGTGCCAGCAGGCAGCCGAGGGACACTTACACTGAAGCTTTCTTT
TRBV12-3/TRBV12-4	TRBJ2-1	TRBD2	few	CASSLELAGGDEQFF	TGTGCCAGCAGTTTAGAACTAGCGGGAGGGGATGAGCAGTTCTTC
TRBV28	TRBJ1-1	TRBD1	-	CASSFRQGVGDTEAFF	TGTGCCAGCAGTTTCCGGCAGGGGGTTGGGGACACTGAAGCTTTCTTT
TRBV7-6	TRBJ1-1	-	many	CASSLGMNTEAFF	TGTGCCAGCAGCTTAGGGATGAACACTGAAGCTTTCTTT
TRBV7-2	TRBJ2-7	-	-	CARPVPPYEQYF	TGTGCCAGACCTGTCCCTCCCTACGAGCAGTACTTC
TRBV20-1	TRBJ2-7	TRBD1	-	CSARSGQAGREQYF	TGCAGTGCTAGATCGGGACAGGCGGGGAGGGAGCAGTACTTC
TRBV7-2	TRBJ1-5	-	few	CASSLLGPGSRGNQPQHF	TGTGCCAGCAGCTTGTTGGGACCAGGATCACGGGGCAATCAGCCCCAGCATTTT
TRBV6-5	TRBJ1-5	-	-	CASRPVGRNQPQHF	TGTGCCAGCAGACCGGTAGGGAGGAATCAGCCCCAGCATTTT
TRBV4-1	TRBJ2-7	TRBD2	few	CASSHPGGEQYF	TGTGCCAGCAGTCACCCGGGGGGCGAGCAGTACTTC
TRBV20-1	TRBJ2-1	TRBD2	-	CSVINLAGVYNEQFF	TGCAGTGTCATAAATCTAGCGGGGGTATACAATGAGCAGTTCTTC
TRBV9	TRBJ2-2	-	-	CASSVEVSGANTGELFF	TGTGCCAGCAGCGTAGAGGTTTCGGGAGCGAACACCGGGGAGCTGTTTTTT
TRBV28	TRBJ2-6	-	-	CASSVKVSGANVLTF	TGTGCCAGCAGTGTCAAGGTCTCTGGGGCCAACGTCCTGACTTTC
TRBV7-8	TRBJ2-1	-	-	CASSLREDEQFF	TGTGCCAGCAGCTTACGGGAAGATGAGCAGTTCTTC
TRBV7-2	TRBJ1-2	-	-	CASSLPRTTDSYTF	TGTGCCAGCAGCCTCCCGAGAACTACGGATAGCTACACCTTC